The clone carrying this T cell receptor beta chain is a singleton in its sample. Caucasian adults residing in Nashville, Tennessee made up all the donors. V shed 2 bases and J shed 6 bases, with 6 bases lying between them. The CDR3 loop spans 11 amino acids. The V gene's germline CDR1 is GTSNPN and CDR2 SVGIG (reference sequence). The data belong to a study of shared clonotypes between healthy human individuals. An assay was performed, and its level was deep. Evenly divided among several immunoSEQ plates was the genomic DNA of each subset. The unsorted PBMC replicate PCRs were performed with 300 ng DNA, around 30,000 T cell genomes. The repertoire was sequenced with immunoSEQ multiplex PCR; TCRdb's copy has only in-frame clones and lacks some. The table includes more than 400,000 clones, more than 65% detected once.

Sequenced material: PBMCs. This chain links TRBV30 with TRBJ2-3; no clear D. The TCR sequence derives from a woman between 40 and 55 years old in good health. Some clones in this sample may be carry-over from other donors' samples. CDR3 protein: CAWSPKDTQYF. The CDR3 DNA is TGTGCCTGGAGTCCGAAGGATACGCAGTATTTT.